This TCR beta chain was sequenced for a study of siplizumab effects on memory and regulatory T cells. This table comes from immunoSEQ multiplex PCR, and its TCRdb copy is limited to in-frame clones, with some not included. The repertoire holds 65,000 to 85,000 clones, with roughly 93% as singletons. Sequenced material: CD8+ T cells sorted from blood. This TCR was sampled from a human donor in good health.

The DNA for the CDR3 is TGCGCCAGCAGCTTGGAGATTGGGACGGACAATGAAAAACTGTTTTTT. Its protein is CASSLEIGTDNEKLFF. The rearrangement uses TRBV5-1 and TRBJ1-4, with D perhaps matching TRBD1 (5 bases). Between the trimmed V and J ends, which lost 0 bases and 5 bases, there was a span of 14 bases. Germline CDR1 is SGHRS and CDR2 is YFSETQ. This CDR3 is built from 16 residues.